This T cell receptor beta chain was sequenced for a study of T cells and copy number aberrations in small-cell lung cancer. Patients with resected limited-stage small-cell lung cancer, operated 2008 to 2020. The V gene end was trimmed by 5 bases and the J gene end by 6 bases; junction bases not matched to a gene: 12. CDR1 is SGHRS and CDR2 is YFSETQ in the germline V gene. CDR3 length: 16 residues. Profiled with immunoSEQ multiplex PCR; TCRdb holds only in-frame clones, not every one. The sample holds thousands of clones, 60% to 80% seen once. The sequence was obtained from a woman in her seventies with small cell lung cancer. Some clones in this sample may be carry-over from other donors' samples. Sequenced material: normal tissue next to the tumor. V and J are TRBV5-1 and TRBJ2-1; 9 positions match TRBD2. CDR3: CASRLVHASGVNEQFF. The DNA for the CDR3 is TGCGCCAGCAGACTCGTCCATGCTAGCGGGGTCAATGAGCAGTTCTTC.